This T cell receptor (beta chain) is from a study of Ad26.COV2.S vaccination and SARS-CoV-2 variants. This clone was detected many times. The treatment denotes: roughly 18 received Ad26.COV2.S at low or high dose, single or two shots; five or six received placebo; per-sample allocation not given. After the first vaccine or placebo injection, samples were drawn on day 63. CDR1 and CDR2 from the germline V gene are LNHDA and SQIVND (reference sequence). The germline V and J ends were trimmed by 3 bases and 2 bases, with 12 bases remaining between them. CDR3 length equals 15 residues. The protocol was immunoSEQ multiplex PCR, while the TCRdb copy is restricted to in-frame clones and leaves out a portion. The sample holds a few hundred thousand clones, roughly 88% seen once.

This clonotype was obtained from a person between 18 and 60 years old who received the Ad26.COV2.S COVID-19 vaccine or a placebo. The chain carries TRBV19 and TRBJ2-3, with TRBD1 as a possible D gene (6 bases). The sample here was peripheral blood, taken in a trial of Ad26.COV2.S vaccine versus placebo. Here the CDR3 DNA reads TGTGCCAGTAGTATTCTGGACAGCTTCACAGATACGCAGTATTTT. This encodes CASSILDSFTDTQYF. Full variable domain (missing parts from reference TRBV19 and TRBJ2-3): DGGITQSPKYLFRKEGQNVTLSCEQNLNHDAMYWYRQDPGQGLRLIYYSQIVNDFQKGDIAEGYSVSREKKESFPLTVTSAQKNPTAFYLCASSILDSFTDTQYFGPGTRLTVL.